The rows below give T cell receptor beta chains drawn from one sample of a study of neurological immune-mediated disorders. Using its own MiXCR run on the 5' RACE reads, TCRdb lists one record per CDR3 protein. This table holds tens of thousands of distinct CDR3 sequences, approximately 17% found once. Material for sequencing was PBMCs. These receptor sequences come from a woman between 40 and 50 years old in good health. The CDR3 runs from the conserved cysteine through the conserved F or W. D genes are given only for firm matches. Rows give clone size only sometimes, using once, few, many, or a class for an expanded clone.

TRBD1	TRBV7-6	many	TRBJ1-4	CASSLDQGGEKLFF	TGTGCCAGCAGCTTAGACCAGGGGGGTGAAAAACTGTTTTTT
TRBD1	TRBV20-1	many	TRBJ1-5	CSAQTGPDQPQHF	TGCAGTGCACAGACAGGGCCCGATCAGCCCCAGCATTTT
.	TRBV7-6	.	TRBJ2-5	CASSYRGPSNGEIWETQYF	TGTGCCAGCAGCTACCGAGGGCCGTCTAACGGGGAGATTTGGGAGACCCAGTACTTC
.	TRBV11-2	many	TRBJ2-5	CASSLVGSTQYF	TGTGCCAGCAGCTTAGTGGGGTCGACCCAGTACTTC
.	TRBV4-2	many	TRBJ1-4	CASSRHQGKLFF	TGTGCCAGCAGTCGCCATCAGGGAAAACTGTTTTTT
.	TRBV12-5	few	TRBJ2-3	CASGSGQITDTQYF	TGTGCTAGTGGTTCCGGACAGATCACAGATACGCAGTATTTT
TRBD1	TRBV5-1	many	TRBJ1-1	CASSLDGQGEDTEAFF	TGCGCCAGCAGCTTGGATGGACAGGGCGAAGACACTGAAGCTTTCTTT
.	TRBV5-1	many	TRBJ2-5	CASSTGEEETQYF	TGCGCCAGCAGTACCGGGGAAGAAGAGACCCAGTACTTC
.	TRBV5-5	many	TRBJ1-1	CASSSATRTNTEAFF	TGTGCCAGCAGCTCAGCAACAAGAACGAACACTGAAGCTTTCTTT
.	TRBV9	many	TRBJ1-5	CASSLGGSNQPQHF	TGTGCCAGCAGCTTGGGGGGTAGCAATCAGCCCCAGCATTTT
TRBD2	TRBV7-2	few	TRBJ2-3	CASRFLAGGRADTQYF	TGTGCCAGCAGGTTCTTAGCGGGGGGGAGAGCAGATACGCAGTATTTT
.	TRBV5-1	.	TRBJ2-1	CASSSGETSYNEQFF	TGCGCCAGCAGCTCAGGGGAGACGTCCTACAATGAGCAGTTCTTC
.	TRBV11-2	many	TRBJ2-3	CASKGGDTQYF	TGTGCCAGTAAAGGGGGAGATACGCAGTATTTT
TRBD2	TRBV9	many	TRBJ2-7	CASSMSGGASYEQYF	TGTGCCAGCAGCATGAGCGGGGGGGCCTCTTACGAGCAGTACTTC
.	TRBV7-2	many	TRBJ2-5	CASSTQGYQETQYF	TGTGCCAGCAGCACACAGGGCTACCAAGAGACCCAGTACTTC
.	TRBV5-1	many	TRBJ2-1	CASSLETGSSYNEQFF	TGCGCCAGCAGCTTGGAGACAGGAAGCTCCTACAATGAGCAGTTCTTC
TRBD1	TRBV28	many	TRBJ1-1	CASSPRTGRNTEAFF	TGTGCCAGCAGTCCCCGGACAGGGAGGAACACTGAAGCTTTCTTT
.	TRBV20-1	.	TRBJ2-6	CSAARGIGANVLTF	TGCAGTGCTGCTAGGGGAATTGGGGCCAACGTCCTTACTTTC
TRBD1	TRBV20-1	many	TRBJ2-3	CSARGQGGFADTQYF	TGCAGTGCTAGGGGACAGGGGGGATTCGCAGATACGCAGTATTTT
.	TRBV7-2	many	TRBJ2-7	CASSLDAPEQYF	TGTGCCAGCAGCTTAGACGCCCCGGAGCAGTACTTC
.	TRBV7-3	.	TRBJ2-2	CASSLTSRTWELFF	TGTGCCAGCAGCTTGACTAGTCGTACCTGGGAGCTGTTTTTT
.	TRBV12-3/TRBV12-4	once	TRBJ2-1	CASSLKTPRGFF	TGTGCCAGCAGTTTAAAGACACCCAGAGGGTTCTTC
.	TRBV11-3	few	TRBJ2-1	CASSLGGWEADEQFF	TGTGCCAGCAGCTTAGGGGGTTGGGAGGCCGATGAGCAGTTCTTC
.	TRBV29-1	many	TRBJ2-1	CSVEGDWGSYNEQFF	TGCAGCGTTGAAGGAGACTGGGGATCCTACAATGAGCAGTTCTTC
.	TRBV12-3/TRBV12-4	many	TRBJ2-5	CASSFDYLVTQYF	TGTGCCAGCAGCTTCGACTACCTGGTCACCCAGTACTTC
TRBD2	TRBV29-1	many	TRBJ2-5	CSVVGLAGRETQYF	TGCAGCGTTGTAGGCCTAGCGGGGCGGGAGACCCAGTACTTC
.	TRBV10-3	many	TRBJ1-1	CAISPAMQANTEAFF	TGTGCCATCAGCCCCGCAATGCAGGCGAACACTGAAGCTTTCTTT
TRBD2	TRBV5-1	many	TRBJ2-3	CASGSGVSTDTQYF	TGCGCCAGCGGTAGCGGGGTGAGCACAGATACGCAGTATTTT
TRBD2	TRBV15	many	TRBJ2-7	CATSRDSGGISYEQYF	TGTGCCACCAGCAGAGATTCGGGGGGGATCTCCTACGAGCAGTACTTC
.	TRBV5-5	many	TRBJ1-1	CASSFTGSRTEAFF	TGTGCCAGCAGCTTCACAGGCAGTAGGACTGAAGCTTTCTTT
.	TRBV6-1	few	TRBJ1-1	CASNLVNTEAFF	TGTGCCAGCAATCTCGTAAACACTGAAGCTTTCTTT
.	TRBV20-1	many	TRBJ1-1	CSARKGSTEAFF	TGCAGTGCTAGAAAGGGATCTACTGAAGCTTTCTTT
TRBD2	TRBV5-1	many	TRBJ2-3	CASRSGGAEEDTQYF	TGCGCCAGCAGGTCCGGGGGGGCCGAGGAAGATACGCAGTATTTT
TRBD2	TRBV5-5	many	TRBJ2-1	CASSLIAGLSYNEQFF	TGTGCCAGCAGCTTGATAGCGGGGTTGTCCTACAATGAGCAGTTCTTC
.	TRBV10-3	many	TRBJ2-5	CAISEAKRDQETQYF	TGTGCCATCAGTGAGGCGAAGCGAGACCAAGAGACCCAGTACTTC
TRBD2	TRBV5-1	many	TRBJ2-3	CASSLSASGGSTDTQYF	TGCGCCAGCAGCTTGAGTGCAAGCGGGGGATCCACAGATACGCAGTATTTT
TRBD1	TRBV5-6	many	TRBJ1-2	CASSLEGGGRSYGYTF	TGTGCCAGCAGCTTGGAGGGAGGGGGCAGGAGCTATGGCTACACCTTC
TRBD1	TRBV7-8	many	TRBJ1-2	CASSLGGQGVYGYTF	TGTGCCAGCAGCTTAGGGGGACAGGGGGTTTATGGCTACACCTTC
TRBD2	TRBV20-1	many	TRBJ2-7	CSASPSGGVMRSYEQYF	TGCAGTGCTAGTCCTAGCGGGGGGGTAATGAGGTCCTACGAGCAGTACTTC
.	TRBV6-5	many	TRBJ1-2	CASSYSPGQNYGYTF	TGTGCCAGCAGTTACTCCCCAGGGCAAAACTATGGCTACACCTTC
TRBD2	TRBV12-3/TRBV12-4	many	TRBJ2-5	CASSFMRTSGGVF	TGTGCCAGCAGTTTCATGAGGACTAGCGGGGGGGTCTTC
.	TRBV4-3	many	TRBJ2-2	CASSQVFGELFF	TGCGCCAGCAGCCAAGTCTTCGGGGAGCTGTTTTTT
.	TRBV13	many	TRBJ1-2	CASSTRTASPVYGYTF	TGTGCCAGCAGCACTAGGACAGCCTCACCGGTCTATGGCTACACCTTC
TRBD2	TRBV9	many	TRBJ2-7	CASSPRGLANYEQYF	TGTGCCAGCAGCCCAAGGGGACTAGCCAACTACGAGCAGTACTTC
TRBD1	TRBV5-1	many	TRBJ2-3	CASSRTGNREDTQYF	TGCGCCAGCAGCCGGACAGGGAACAGAGAAGATACGCAGTATTTT
.	TRBV7-6	many	TRBJ2-1	CASSYLRDEQFF	TGTGCCAGCAGCTACCTCCGGGACGAGCAGTTCTTC
.	TRBV9	many	TRBJ2-2	CASSTQNTGELFF	TGTGCCAGCAGCACCCAGAACACCGGGGAGCTGTTTTTT
TRBD2	TRBV7-3	.	TRBJ2-1	CASSSELAGPYNEQFF	TGTGCCAGCAGCTCGGAACTAGCGGGGCCCTACAATGAGCAGTTCTTC
.	TRBV3-1	many	TRBJ1-5	CASSQNSGSNQPQHF	TGTGCCAGCAGCCAAAACAGTGGAAGCAATCAGCCCCAGCATTTT
.	TRBV29-1	few	TRBJ2-5	CSTTRGNQETQYF	TGCAGCACGACCCGGGGGAACCAAGAGACCCAGTACTTC
.	TRBV5-1	many	TRBJ1-1	CASSLGGEGSEAFF	TGCGCCAGCAGCTTGGGGGGGGAGGGTTCTGAAGCTTTCTTT
.	TRBV12-3/TRBV12-4	many	TRBJ1-2	CASSLSSHYGYTF	TGTGCCAGCAGTTTGTCGAGCCACTATGGCTACACCTTC